This T cell receptor (beta chain) was identified during a study of CD8 T cells in ankylosing spondylitis. Whole-study results and caveats: Characteristic of ankylosing spondylitis blood, it appeared, was a TCR beta motif comprising about eight highly homologous variants. Existing reports had already noted some motif variants in reactive arthritis synovial fluid and blood. Reportedly, disease-linked clones are significantly enriched in ankylosing spondylitis patients' matched synovial fluid.

The TCR beta libraries were generated through quantitative 5'-RACE incorporating molecular barcodes. TCRdb re-derived calls from the 5' RACE reads in MiXCR, one entry per CDR3 protein. The data hold 150,000 to 200,000 distinct CDR3 sequences, with more than 10% observed a single time. This clonotype was seen at least ten times. The antigen remains undetermined. The ends were cut back, 4 bases at V and 2 bases at J, with 17 bases in the middle. This CDR3 contains 16 residues. Germline V CDR1 and CDR2: LNHDA, SQIVND (reference sequence). Sequencing was done on a sample of blood, either unsorted or a sorted T cell fraction (not recorded which). The source of this sequence is a male donor with ankylosing spondylitis or in good health (not recorded which). The chain combines TRBV19 with TRBJ1-2, with a weak D call TRBD1 (5 bases). CDR3: CASSSRWTPWNYGYTF. CDR3 coding DNA: TGTGCCAGTAGTAGTAGATGGACACCTTGGAACTATGGCTACACCTTC.